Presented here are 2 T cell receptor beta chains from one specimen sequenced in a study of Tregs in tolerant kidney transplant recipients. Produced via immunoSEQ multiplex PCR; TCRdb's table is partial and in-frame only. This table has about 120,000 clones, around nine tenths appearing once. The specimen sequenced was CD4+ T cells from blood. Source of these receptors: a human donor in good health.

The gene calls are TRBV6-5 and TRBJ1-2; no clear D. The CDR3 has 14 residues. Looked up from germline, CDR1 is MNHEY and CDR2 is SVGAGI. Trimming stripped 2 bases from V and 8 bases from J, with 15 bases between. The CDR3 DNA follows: TGTGCCAGCAGTTACCCTGCAGCGGGAGAGGGCTACACCTTC. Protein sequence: CASSYPAAGEGYTF.

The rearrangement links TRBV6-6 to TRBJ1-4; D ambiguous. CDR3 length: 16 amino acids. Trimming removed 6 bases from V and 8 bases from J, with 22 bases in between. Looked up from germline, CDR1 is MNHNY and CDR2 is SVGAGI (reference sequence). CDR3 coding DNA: TGTGCCAGCAGCCTATCGGGCGGGGTAGGGTACGAAAAACTGTTTTTT. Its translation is CASSLSGGVGYEKLFF.